Given below is one T cell receptor (beta chain) in context. Per germline, CDR1 MNHEY and CDR2 SVGAGI. CDR3 length equals 16 residues. V was pared by 0 bases and J by 2 bases, with 14 bases between. The sample belongs to a study of OX40 agonist ivuxolimab in advanced cancers. The wider study: Having had anti-PD-1, anti-PD-L1 or anti-CTLA-4 therapy before was allowed, and roughly 39% had some.

The assay was immunoSEQ multiplex PCR, and TCRdb's table has in-frame clones only and misses some. The profile shows roughly 48,000 clones, 85% of them singletons. Material: CD4+ or CD8+ T cells sorted from blood, obtained in a trial of the OX40 agonist ivuxolimab. The receptor was derived from an adult with an advanced solid tumor such as melanoma, head and neck, liver or kidney cancer. V and J are TRBV6-5 and TRBJ2-7, with D perhaps TRBD1 (5 bases). Here the CDR3 DNA reads TGTGCCAGCAGTTACTCTCGACAGACCCCCCCCTACGAGCAGTACTTC. It codes for CASSYSRQTPPYEQYF.